Each of the 30 T cell receptor beta chains below was sequenced from the same sample in a study of blood T cell repertoires in COVID-19. TCRdb keeps only in-frame clones here, not all; method: immunoSEQ multiplex PCR. This table holds about 25,000 clones, about 89% found once. Sequencing input: peripheral blood. The source is a man in his 70s with active COVID-19.

The chain uses TRBV6-4 and TRBJ2-5; the match to TRBD2 covers 13 bases. The CDR3 runs 15 residues. The junction had 2 bases not matched to a gene; V was cut back by 5 bases and J by 2 bases. CDR1 and CDR2 from the germline V gene are MRHNA and SNTAGT. CDR3 coding DNA: TGTGCCAGCAGTCAGACTAGCGGGGGGCAAGAGACCCAGTACTTC. Translation: CASSQTSGGQETQYF.

The chain links TRBV4-3 to TRBJ2-3; 7 bases match TRBD1. The ends lost 3 bases at V and 3 bases at J; junction bases unmatched: 12. CDR1 is LGHNA and CDR2 is YSLEER in the germline V gene. The CDR3 is made up of 17 amino acids. The CDR3 DNA reads as TGCGCCAGCAGCCACCTAATCCCGGGACAGATGACAGATACGCAGTATTTT. Amino acids: CASSHLIPGQMTDTQYF.

The rearrangement uses TRBV30 and TRBJ1-6; no clear D gene. The CDR3 extends over 13 amino acids. The germline CDR1 and CDR2 sequences are GTSNPN and SVGIG (reference sequence). V lost 3 bases and J lost 9, with 12 bases in between. CDR3 amino acids: CAWRGRETSPLHF. The CDR3 DNA is TGTGCCTGGAGGGGCCGGGAGACTTCACCCCTCCACTTT.

CDR3 in DNA: TGTGCGAGCGCGGGGGGAGGGACCAGCCAAGAGACCCAGTACTTC. It codes for CASAGGGTSQETQYF. The V and J genes are TRBV9 and TRBJ2-5; 8 bases line up with TRBD2. This CDR3 has 15 residues. Germline V gene sequence: CDR1 SGDLS, CDR2 YYNGEE. Full variable domain (missing parts from reference TRBV9 and TRBJ2-5): DSGVTQTPKHLITATGQRVTLRCSPRSGDLSVYWYQQSLDQGLQFLIQYYNGEERAKGNILERFSAQQFPDLHSELNLSSLELGDSALYFCASAGGGTSQETQYFGPGTRLLVL.

V usage is TRBV19 and J usage is TRBJ1-3, with D hard to call. Per the germline V gene, CDR1 is LNHDA and CDR2 is SQIVND (reference sequence). V was cut by 4 bases and J by 0 bases, with 7 bases left in between. The CDR3 consists of 14 residues. The DNA for the CDR3 is TGTGCCAGTAGTACGGGTTACTCTGGAAACACCATATATTTT. It yields the protein CASSTGYSGNTIYF.

The CDR3 DNA follows: TGTGCCACCAGCAGAGTATTAGTCGACTACTACGAGCAGTACTTC. Its protein is CATSRVLVDYYEQYF. The rearrangement uses TRBV15 and TRBJ2-7, with a weak D call TRBD2 (5 bases). This CDR3 is 15 amino acids long. Germline V gene lookup returns CDR1 LNHNV and CDR2 YYDKDF (reference sequence). V was pared by 1 base and J by 3 bases, with 13 bases between.

V is TRBV10-3 and J is TRBJ2-4; D remains ambiguous. CDR1 ENHRY and CDR2 SYGVKD come from the germline V gene. This CDR3 is built from 14 residues. Trimming shortened V by 4 bases and J by 0 bases, and 7 bases separated the two germline ends. The CDR3 here is CAISVDGAKNIQYF. The CDR3 nucleotides read TGTGCCATCAGTGTAGATGGAGCCAAAAACATTCAGTACTTC.

The CDR3 loop is CASSADRGDTEAFF. CDR3 bases: TGTGCCAGCAGTGCGGACAGGGGGGACACTGAAGCTTTCTTT. The V call is TRBV6-2 or TRBV6-3, the J call TRBJ1-1, with 10 bases that match TRBD1. Trimming removed 5 bases from V and 3 bases from J; junction bases left unmatched: 3. The CDR3 consists of 14 residues. Germline CDR1 MNHEY, CDR2 SVGEGT.

J is TRBJ2-5 and V is TRBV6-5; 7 bases are shared with TRBD1. The J segment lost 1 base and the V segment lost 7 bases, leaving 3 bases of the junction unmatched. CDR3 length: 13 residues. Germline CDR1 is MNHEY and CDR2 is SVGAGI. CDR3 sequence: CASTRDSQETQYF. The CDR3 bases are TGTGCCAGCACCAGGGACAGCCAAGAGACCCAGTACTTC.

The chain recombines TRBV2 with TRBJ2-3; D unclear. In germline, CDR1 is SNHLY, CDR2 FYNNEI. This CDR3 contains 13 residues. V lost 6 bases and J 2 bases, leaving 9 bases between the germline ends. CDR3 residues: CASRRDNTDTQYF. DNA of the CDR3: TGTGCCAGCAGGCGAGACAACACAGATACGCAGTATTTT.

The chain joins TRBV19 to TRBJ2-4, with 8 bases identical to TRBD2. CDR3 length: 18 residues. V was pared by 6 bases and J by 0 bases, with 13 bases of the junction left unmatched. Per the germline V gene, CDR1 is LNHDA and CDR2 is SQIVND (reference sequence). The CDR3 protein is CASSPWTSRPVAKNIQYF. The DNA of the CDR3 is TGTGCCAGTAGCCCATGGACTAGCCGACCCGTAGCCAAAAACATTCAGTACTTC. The full variable domain, rest sourced from reference TRBV19 and TRBJ2-4, is DGGITQSPKYLFRKEGQNVTLSCEQNLNHDAMYWYRQDPGQGLRLIYYSQIVNDFQKGDIAEGYSVSREKKESFPLTVTSAQKNPTAFYLCASSPWTSRPVAKNIQYFGAGTRLSVL.

The chain uses TRBV3-1 (or the pseudogene TRBV3-2) and TRBJ1-1, with D possibly matching TRBD1 (5 bases). The CDR3 covers 16 residues. The germline V gene encodes CDR1 LGHDT and CDR2 YNNKEL (reference sequence). Trimming pared 0 bases from V and 1 base from J, leaving 12 bases between. CDR3 loop: CASSQDPAQGNTEAFF. DNA for the CDR3: TGTGCCAGCAGCCAAGACCCAGCCCAGGGGAACACTGAAGCTTTCTTT.

This clone appeared once. The chain joins TRBV5-6 to TRBJ1-2, with D perhaps TRBD1 (5 bases). The length of the CDR3 is 13 residues. Looked up from germline, CDR1 is SGHDT and CDR2 is YYEEEE. Between the trimmed V and J ends, which lost 1 base and 8 bases, there was a span of 12 bases. This CDR3 is CASSLRQGTGYTF. The CDR3 DNA reads as TGTGCCAGCAGCTTGCGCCAGGGAACGGGCTACACCTTC.

CDR3 nucleotides: TGTGCCAGTAGTATAGCGGGGGGAGTGGGGAATGAGCAGTTCTTC. Its protein is CASSIAGGVGNEQFF. This sequence joins TRBV19 and TRBJ2-1; 7 bases line up with TRBD2. CDR3 size: 15 residues. Germline CDR1 and CDR2: LNHDA and SQIVND (reference sequence). Losses at the gene ends were 1 base for V and 7 bases for J; bases not matched to a gene: 7.

In the case of this clone: This sample also contains other DNA sequences that code for the same CDR3. J is TRBJ2-2 and V is TRBV15; maybe TRBD1 (6 bases). V gave up 4 bases and J gave up 1 base, with 13 bases separating them. The V gene's germline CDR1 is LNHNV and CDR2 YYDKDF (reference sequence). The CDR3 length is 16 residues. CDR3 sequence reads: CATSTRGAGNTGELFF. DNA of the CDR3: TGTGCCACCAGCACCAGGGGCGCGGGGAACACCGGGGAGCTGTTTTTT.

V gene TRBV7-2 combines with J gene TRBJ1-4, with D possibly TRBD1 on 5 matching bases. CDR1 SGHTA and CDR2 FQGNSA come from the germline V gene. V was pared by 2 bases and J by 0 bases, with 13 bases between. The length of the CDR3 is 17 residues. In DNA form, the CDR3 reads TGTGCCAGCAGCTTAATGCAGGGTGCGGCAACTAATGAAAAACTGTTTTTT. Encoded protein: CASSLMQGAATNEKLFF.

The chain uses TRBV5-1 and TRBJ1-1; D is possibly TRBD1 (5 bases). Trimming removed 3 bases at V and 5 bases at J, with 11 bases between. From germline, CDR1 is SGHRS and CDR2 YFSETQ. The CDR3 spans 13 residues. In nucleotides, the CDR3 is TGCGCCAGCAGCTCCCGACAGTCAACTGAAGCTTTCTTT. Amino acids: CASSSRQSTEAFF.

This chain connects TRBV7-2 to TRBJ1-2; a weak D match, TRBD1 (6 bases). The V end was cut by 3 bases, the J end by 4 bases, with 15 bases between. This CDR3 comprises 15 residues. Germline V gives CDR1 SGHTA, CDR2 FQGNSA. The CDR3 nucleotides read TGTGCCAGCAGCTTGGGGCTGGACAGACTCTATGGCTACACCTTC. It yields the protein CASSLGLDRLYGYTF. Combining the CDR3 with reference TRBV7-2 and TRBJ1-2 gives the whole variable domain GAGVSQSPSNKVTEKGKDVELRCDPISGHTALYWYRQSLGQGLEFLIYFQGNSAPDKSGLPSDRFSAERTGGSVSTLTIQRTQQEDSAVYLCASSLGLDRLYGYTFGSGTRLTVV.

The V gene is TRBV7-2, the J gene TRBJ2-3; maybe TRBD2 (5 bases). The CDR3 covers 15 residues. V was cut by 1 base and J by 4 bases, with 12 bases left in between. CDR1 SGHTA and CDR2 FQGNSA come from the germline V gene. Here the CDR3 reads CASSLVSGKADTQYF. As DNA, the CDR3 is TGTGCCAGCAGCTTAGTGTCCGGGAAGGCAGATACGCAGTATTTT.

The chain is built from TRBV7-2 and TRBJ2-7; 9 bases line up with TRBD1. There are 15 residues in the CDR3. After removal of 1 base from V and 7 bases from J, the junction contained 8 bases not matched to a gene. Per the germline V gene, CDR1 is SGHTA and CDR2 is FQGNSA. The CDR3 DNA follows: TGTGCCAGCAGCTTAGGGGGGGGACAGGGCAGGGAGCAGTACTTC. It yields the protein CASSLGGGQGREQYF.

The chain combines TRBV12-3 or TRBV12-4 with TRBJ2-7; 7 bases match TRBD1. The CDR3 sequence is 13 residues long. V dropped 3 bases and J dropped 5; count of bases not matched to a gene: 4. CDR3 amino acids: CASSFDRAHEQYF. In DNA, the CDR3 is TGTGCCAGCAGTTTCGACAGGGCCCACGAGCAGTACTTC.

The CDR3 sequence: CASSYSSQGNSPLHF. The CDR3 coding sequence is TGTGCCAGCAGTTACTCGAGTCAGGGAAATTCACCCCTCCACTTT. The rearrangement links TRBV6-5 to TRBJ1-6, with TRBD1 as a possible D gene (5 bases). CDR1 is MNHEY, CDR2 SVGAGI, per germline. This CDR3 region has 15 residues. Deletions cut 0 bases from V and 7 bases from J, with 10 bases between.

The J gene is TRBJ2-2, the V gene TRBV5-1; 8 bases align to TRBD1. The CDR3 is made up of 15 amino acids. The germline V gene has CDR1 SGHRS and CDR2 YFSETQ. After removal of 7 bases from V and 2 bases from J, the junction contained 7 bases not matched to a gene. For the CDR3, the DNA is TGCGCCAGCCGAGGGACAGGCCCCAACACCGGGGAGCTGTTTTTT. This codes for CASRGTGPNTGELFF.

The rearrangement links TRBV5-5 to TRBJ1-2; TRBD1 aligns across 7 bases. There are 16 residues in the CDR3. Germline assignment: CDR1 SGHKS and CDR2 YYEKEE (reference sequence). The trim removed 4 bases at V and 2 bases at J, leaving 11 bases unmatched. CDR3 region: CASSPGWDSSNYGYTF. The CDR3 coding sequence is TGTGCCAGCAGCCCGGGATGGGACAGTTCAAACTATGGCTACACCTTC.

The count of this clone is one. V usage is TRBV19 and J usage is TRBJ1-5; TRBD1 might be the D (6 bases). With 1 base removed from V and 7 bases from J, the gap between germline ends came to 14 bases. Germline assignment: CDR1 LNHDA and CDR2 SQIVND (reference sequence). This CDR3 spans 15 amino acids. CDR3 sequence (DNA): TGTGCCAGTAGTATAGTTACGGGGGGCCGGCAGCCCCAGCATTTT. Translated, it gives CASSIVTGGRQPQHF.

The J gene is TRBJ1-4, the V gene TRBV27; D is unresolved. This CDR3 is 13 amino acids long. V was trimmed by 5 bases and J by 1 base, leaving 5 bases between them. Germline loops: CDR1 MNHEY, CDR2 SMNVEV (reference sequence). The CDR3 protein is CASSAGTNEKLFF. CDR3 coding DNA: TGTGCCAGCAGTGCGGGAACTAATGAAAAACTGTTTTTT.

V and J are TRBV5-1 and TRBJ1-4; 7 nucleotides align to TRBD1. The CDR3 is made up of 16 amino acids. CDR1 and CDR2 from the germline V gene are SGHRS and YFSETQ. The J segment lost 0 bases and the V segment lost 3 bases, leaving 5 bases of the junction unmatched. CDR3 in amino acids: CASSWGDSPTNEKLFF. CDR3 sequence (DNA): TGCGCCAGCAGCTGGGGGGACAGTCCAACTAATGAAAAACTGTTTTTT.

The chain joins TRBV18 to TRBJ2-5; TRBD1 matches 7 bases. Trimming at V came to 3 bases and at J to 1 base, leaving 5 bases not matched to a gene. From germline, CDR1 is KGHSH and CDR2 LQKENI. The CDR3 length is 15 residues. CDR3 loop: CASSPGQNSQETQYF. DNA of the CDR3: TGTGCCAGCTCACCGGGACAGAATTCCCAAGAGACCCAGTACTTC.

The J gene is TRBJ1-2, the V gene TRBV29-1; D may be TRBD1 (6 bases). Germline V gene sequence: CDR1 SQVTM, CDR2 ANQGSEA. This CDR3 comprises 13 residues. V was trimmed by 0 bases and J by 6 bases, leaving 11 bases between them. CDR3 protein: CSVEDRGGDGYTF. The CDR3 DNA follows: TGCAGCGTTGAAGATCGAGGGGGGGATGGCTACACCTTC.

The DNA of the CDR3 is TGCGCCAGCAGCTTGTCTAACGGAGAATATGGCTACACCTTC. Translated: CASSLSNGEYGYTF. The chain is built from TRBV5-1 and TRBJ1-2; D not resolved. Trimming took off 1 base at V and 5 bases at J, with 12 bases between the two ends. The germline gives CDR1 SGHRS, CDR2 YFSETQ. This CDR3 has 14 residues.